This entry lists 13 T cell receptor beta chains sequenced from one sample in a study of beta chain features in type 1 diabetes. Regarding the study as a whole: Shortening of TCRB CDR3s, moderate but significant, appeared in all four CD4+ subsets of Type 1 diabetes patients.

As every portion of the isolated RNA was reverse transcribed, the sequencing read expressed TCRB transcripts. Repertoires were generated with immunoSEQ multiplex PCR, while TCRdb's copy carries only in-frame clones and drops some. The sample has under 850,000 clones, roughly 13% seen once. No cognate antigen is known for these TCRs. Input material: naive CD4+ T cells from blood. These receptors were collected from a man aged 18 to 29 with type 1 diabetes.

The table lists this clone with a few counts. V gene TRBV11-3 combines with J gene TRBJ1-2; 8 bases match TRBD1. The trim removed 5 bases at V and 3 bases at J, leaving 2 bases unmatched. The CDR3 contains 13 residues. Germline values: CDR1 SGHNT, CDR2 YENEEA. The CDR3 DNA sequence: TGTGCCAGCAGCGAGGGACAGGACTATGGCTACACCTTC. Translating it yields CASSEGQDYGYTF.

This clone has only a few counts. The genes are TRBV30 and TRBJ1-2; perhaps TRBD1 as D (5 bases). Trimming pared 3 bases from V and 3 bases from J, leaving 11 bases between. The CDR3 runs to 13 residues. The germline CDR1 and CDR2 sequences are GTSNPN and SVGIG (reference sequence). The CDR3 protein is CAWSRQTHYGYTF. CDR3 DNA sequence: TGTGCCTGGAGCAGACAGACTCACTATGGCTACACCTTC. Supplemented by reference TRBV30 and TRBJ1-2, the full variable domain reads SQTIHQWPATLVQPVGSPLSLECTVEGTSNPNLYWYRQAAGRGLQLLFYSVGIGQISSEVPQNLSASRPQDRQFILSSKKLLLSDSGFYLCAWSRQTHYGYTFGSGTRLTVV.

The CDR3 spells CASSLLGMTGNTIYF. CDR3 DNA: TGTGCCAGCAGCCTCTTGGGAATGACTGGAAACACCATATATTTT. V is TRBV14 and J is TRBJ1-3; D call uncertain. V lost 4 bases and J 2 bases, leaving 12 bases between the germline ends. Germline CDR1 is SGHDN and CDR2 is FVKESK. The CDR3 has 15 amino acids.

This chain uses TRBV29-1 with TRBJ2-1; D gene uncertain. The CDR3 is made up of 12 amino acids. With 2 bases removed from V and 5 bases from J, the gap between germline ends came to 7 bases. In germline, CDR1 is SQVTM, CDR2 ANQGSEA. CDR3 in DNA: TGCAGCGTTGAACGTCAGAACAATGAGCAGTTCTTC. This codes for CSVERQNNEQFF.

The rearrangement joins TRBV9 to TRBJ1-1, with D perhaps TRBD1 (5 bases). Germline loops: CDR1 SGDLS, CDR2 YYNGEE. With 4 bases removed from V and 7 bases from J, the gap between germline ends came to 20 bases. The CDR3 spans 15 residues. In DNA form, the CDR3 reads TGTGCCAGCAGCCCCTGGGACGTCATTTCAGGTGAAGCTTTCTTT. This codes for CASSPWDVISGEAFF.

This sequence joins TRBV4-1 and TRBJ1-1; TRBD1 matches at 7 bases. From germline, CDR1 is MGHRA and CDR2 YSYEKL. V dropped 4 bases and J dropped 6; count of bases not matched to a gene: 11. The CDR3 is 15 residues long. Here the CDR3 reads CASSLEGQYLAEAFF. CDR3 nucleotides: TGCGCCAGCAGCCTCGAGGGACAGTACTTAGCTGAAGCTTTCTTT.

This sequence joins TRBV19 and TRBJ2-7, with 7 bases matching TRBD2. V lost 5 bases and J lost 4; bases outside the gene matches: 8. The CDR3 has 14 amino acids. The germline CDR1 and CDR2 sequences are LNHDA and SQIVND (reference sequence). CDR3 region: CASSSAGVLYEQYF. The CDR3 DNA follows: TGTGCCAGTAGTTCTGCGGGGGTCTTATACGAGCAGTACTTC.

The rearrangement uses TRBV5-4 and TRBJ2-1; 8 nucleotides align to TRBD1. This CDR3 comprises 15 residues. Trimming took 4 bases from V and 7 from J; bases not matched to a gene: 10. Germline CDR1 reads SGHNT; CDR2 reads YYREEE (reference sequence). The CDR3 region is CASSHPDRALNEQFF. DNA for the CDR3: TGTGCCAGCAGCCACCCGGACAGGGCGTTGAATGAGCAGTTCTTC.

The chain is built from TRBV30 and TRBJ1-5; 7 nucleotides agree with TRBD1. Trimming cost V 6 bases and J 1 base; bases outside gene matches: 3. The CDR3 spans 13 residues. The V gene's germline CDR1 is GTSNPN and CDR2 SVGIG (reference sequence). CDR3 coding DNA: TGTGCCTGCAAGGGACAGAGCAATCAGCCCCAGCATTTT. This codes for CACKGQSNQPQHF.

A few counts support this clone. The CDR3 loop reads CASSFQDRGGYEQYF. DNA for the CDR3: TGTGCCAGCAGTTTCCAGGACAGGGGTGGTTACGAGCAGTACTTC. This chain connects TRBV27 to TRBJ2-7, with 9 bases fitting TRBD1. There are 15 residues in the CDR3. Germline CDR1 and CDR2: MNHEY and SMNVEV (reference sequence). After removal of 3 bases from V and 4 bases from J, the junction contained 7 bases not matched to a gene.

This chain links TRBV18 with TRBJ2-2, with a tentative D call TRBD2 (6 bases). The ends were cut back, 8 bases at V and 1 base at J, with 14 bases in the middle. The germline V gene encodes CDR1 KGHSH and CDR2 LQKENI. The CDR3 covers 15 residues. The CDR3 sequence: CASAPRDLNTGELFF. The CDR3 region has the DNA TGTGCCAGCGCCCCCCGGGACTTGAACACCGGGGAGCTGTTTTTT.

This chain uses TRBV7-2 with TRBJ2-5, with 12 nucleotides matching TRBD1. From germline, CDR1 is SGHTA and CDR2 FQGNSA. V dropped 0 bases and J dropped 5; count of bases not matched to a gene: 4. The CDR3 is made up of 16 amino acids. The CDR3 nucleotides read TGTGCCAGCAGCTTAGCGGGACAGGGGGCATGGGAGACCCAGTACTTC. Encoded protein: CASSLAGQGAWETQYF.

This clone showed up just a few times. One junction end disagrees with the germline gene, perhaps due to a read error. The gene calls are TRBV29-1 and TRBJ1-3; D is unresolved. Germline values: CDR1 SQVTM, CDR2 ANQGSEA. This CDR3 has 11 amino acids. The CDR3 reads CSVDVGDTIYF. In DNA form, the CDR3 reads TGCAGCGTTGATGTTGGAGACACCATATATTTT.